The subject of this entry is one TCR beta chain. Antigen unknown. This record comes from a study of PD-1 blockade in classical Hodgkin lymphoma. Whole-study findings and limits: Complete responders entered with baseline diversity on par with newly diagnosed patients, the results showed.

In every patient, relapse followed autologous stem cell transplantation, while exposure to brentuximab vedotin differed. Patients reached a best response of complete response, partial response or progressive disease. This CDR3 is 13 amino acids long. V lost 5 bases, J lost 7 bases, and 14 bases lay in between. Germline CDR1 reads ENHRY; CDR2 reads SYGVKD. Using immunoSEQ multiplex PCR, the repertoire was profiled, and TCRdb retains in-frame clones only, with some absent. The sample shows 20,000 to 25,000 clones, around two thirds of them seen only once. The starting material was peripheral blood mononuclear cells (PBMCs), obtained at baseline. This receptor was taken from a human donor with classical Hodgkin lymphoma. This chain connects TRBV10-3 to TRBJ1-1, with D perhaps TRBD1 (5 bases). For the CDR3, the DNA is TGTGCCATCAGTTCTGTGCAGGGAAGTGAAGCTTTCTTT. Encoded protein: CAISSVQGSEAFF.